These 21 T cell receptor beta chains came from one sample sequenced in a study of T cell responses to AZD1222 COVID-19 vaccine. Generated by immunoSEQ multiplex PCR, the TCRdb table keeps only in-frame clones and is missing some. The repertoire holds 180,000 or so clones, roughly 94% seen once, with approximately 0.58% in the top ten. Sequences were derived from peripheral blood, sampled on day 0 of AZD1222 vaccination. Every receptor here comes from an adult in good health.

V is TRBV28 and J is TRBJ2-7; 9 bases are a match to TRBD2. From germline, CDR1 is MDHEN and CDR2 SYDVKM. The CDR3 covers 15 residues. Trimming at V came to 10 bases and at J to 2 bases, leaving 12 bases not matched to a gene. The DNA for the CDR3 is TGTGCCATCACTAAGACTAGCGGAGTCACCTACGAGCAGTACTTC. Translated, it gives CAITKTSGVTYEQYF.

The J gene is TRBJ1-6, the V gene TRBV30; no firm D call. This CDR3 has 14 residues. CDR1 is GTSNPN, CDR2 SVGIG, per germline (reference sequence). V was cut by 0 bases and J by 7 bases, with 10 bases left in between. In DNA form, the CDR3 reads TGTGCCTGGAGTGTAATTGCAATGAATTCACCCCTCCACTTT. Translating gives CAWSVIAMNSPLHF.

This clone was counted a single time. The chain combines TRBV5-1 with TRBJ1-1; D might be TRBD1 (6 bases). Trimming removed 4 bases at V and 1 base at J, with 17 bases between. Germline V gene lookup returns CDR1 SGHRS and CDR2 YFSETQ. The CDR3 is 16 residues long. CDR3 nucleotides: TGCGCCAGCAGCACGGGGGCCTCCGGGAAGAACACTGAAGCTTTCTTT. Amino acid sequence: CASSTGASGKNTEAFF.

The chain joins TRBV28 to TRBJ1-4; D uncertain. Germline CDR1 MDHEN, CDR2 SYDVKM. The CDR3 contains 14 residues. Trimming removed 5 bases at V and 7 bases at J, with 14 bases between. The CDR3: CASSPGTLPEKLFF. For the CDR3, the DNA is TGTGCCAGCAGTCCTGGTACCTTACCTGAAAAACTGTTTTTT.

The chain joins TRBV18 to TRBJ1-1; perhaps TRBD1 as D (5 bases). Germline CDR1 reads KGHSH; CDR2 reads LQKENI. V was shortened by 0 bases and J by 4 bases, with 12 bases between the two germline ends. The CDR3 covers 15 residues. CDR3 sequence: CASSPPAGRATEAFF. Here the CDR3 DNA reads TGTGCCAGCTCACCACCCGCAGGGAGGGCCACTGAAGCTTTCTTT.

This chain uses TRBV27 with TRBJ2-2; D unclear. Germline CDR1 MNHEY, CDR2 SMNVEV (reference sequence). The germline V and J ends were trimmed by 4 bases and 3 bases, with 12 bases remaining between them. The CDR3 is made up of 15 amino acids. CDR3 amino acids: CASSSLGIHTGELFF. CDR3 DNA: TGTGCCAGCAGTTCTCTAGGAATTCACACCGGGGAGCTGTTTTTT.

The rearrangement joins TRBV6-5 to TRBJ2-2, with TRBD2 identical over 7 bases. Unmatched junction bases numbered 1, after V lost 2 bases and J lost 7 bases. Per the germline V gene, CDR1 is MNHEY and CDR2 is SVGAGI. CDR3 length equals 13 residues. CDR3 protein: CASSYAGVGELFF. The CDR3 bases are TGTGCCAGCAGTTACGCGGGAGTCGGGGAGCTGTTTTTT.

This clone has just one count. The genes are TRBV28 and TRBJ2-7; tentatively, D is TRBD2 (6 bases). In germline, CDR1 is MDHEN, CDR2 SYDVKM. The CDR3 contains 15 residues. Trimming left V 7 bases short and J 0 bases short, with 16 bases between. CDR3 sequence: CASTGGADASYEQYF. The CDR3 DNA sequence: TGTGCCAGCACCGGAGGGGCGGATGCCTCCTACGAGCAGTACTTC.

The J gene is TRBJ2-1, the V gene TRBV28; TRBD2 agrees at 9 bases. The CDR3 sequence is 15 residues long. CDR1 is MDHEN, CDR2 SYDVKM, per germline. With V trimmed by 7 bases and J by 5 bases, 9 bases remained unmatched. CDR3 sequence reads: CASIEAGGENNEQFF. The CDR3 coding sequence is TGTGCCAGCATAGAAGCGGGAGGCGAGAACAATGAGCAGTTCTTC.

The CDR3 reads CASSLVAEGSPLHF. CDR3 DNA sequence: TGTGCCAGCAGTTTGGTGGCTGAGGGTTCACCCCTCCACTTT. The V call is TRBV28, the J call TRBJ1-6; D is unresolved. V was clipped by 3 bases and J by 9 bases, with 12 bases between them. The CDR3 spans 14 residues. Per germline, CDR1 MDHEN and CDR2 SYDVKM.

V and J are TRBV11-3 and TRBJ2-5, with TRBD1 matching 8 bases. This CDR3 contains 14 residues. The V segment lost 5 bases and the J segment 5 bases; nucleotides outside the gene matches: 7. Per the germline V gene, CDR1 is SGHNT and CDR2 is YENEEA. DNA for the CDR3: TGTGCCAGCAGCACCGGACAGGGATTGGAGACCCAGTACTTC. It codes for CASSTGQGLETQYF.

V and J are TRBV6-1 and TRBJ1-3, with 7 bases lining up with TRBD1. The J segment lost 4 bases and the V segment lost 3 bases, leaving 9 bases of the junction unmatched. The CDR3 sequence is 16 residues long. Germline V gene data show CDR1 as MNHNS and CDR2 as SASEGT. The CDR3 DNA follows: TGTGCCAGCAGTGACCGACAGGGCTTTAAAGGAAACACCATATATTTT. Its protein is CASSDRQGFKGNTIYF.

The rearrangement uses TRBV27 and TRBJ1-5; no firm D call. Germline V gene data show CDR1 as MNHEY and CDR2 as SMNVEV (reference sequence). The CDR3 consists of 12 residues. V was trimmed by 6 bases and J by 2 bases, leaving 5 bases between them. The DNA for the CDR3 is TGTGCCAGCAGGGGCGGCAATCAGCCCCAGCATTTT. Protein sequence: CASRGGNQPQHF.

The V gene is TRBV20-1, the J gene TRBJ2-7; D is possibly TRBD2 (6 bases). Trimming stripped 3 bases from V and 5 bases from J, with 14 bases between. The germline V gene encodes CDR1 DFQATT and CDR2 SNEGSKA (reference sequence). CDR3 length equals 13 residues. CDR3 bases: TGCAGTGCTAGTGGAGGGGATCGGAACGAGCAGTACTTC. Its protein product is CSASGGDRNEQYF.

Here the CDR3 DNA reads TGTGCCAGCAGCTTACCGATTCGGCAGAGGGGTTCTGGAAACACCATATATTTT. As protein: CASSLPIRQRGSGNTIYF. This chain links TRBV7-8 with TRBJ1-3; perhaps TRBD1 as D (5 bases). Trimming took off 2 bases at V and 1 base at J, with 18 bases between the two ends. Germline CDR1 SGHVS, CDR2 FQNEAQ. The CDR3 is 18 amino acids.

V gene TRBV6-5 combines with J gene TRBJ1-2, with TRBD1 matching over 9 bases. The CDR3 is 16 amino acids. The ends lost 0 bases at V and 6 bases at J; junction bases unmatched: 8. Germline-derived CDR1 and CDR2 are MNHEY and SVGAGI. The CDR3 loop reads CASSYSGQGTWDGYTF. CDR3 coding DNA: TGTGCCAGCAGTTACTCGGGACAGGGCACTTGGGATGGCTACACCTTC.

J is TRBJ2-1 and V is TRBV3-1 (or the pseudogene TRBV3-2); 8 nucleotides line up with TRBD2. The V gene end was trimmed by 4 bases and the J gene end by 10 bases; junction bases not matched to a gene: 9. Germline CDR1 reads LGHDT; CDR2 reads YNNKEL (reference sequence). CDR3 length equals 14 residues. The CDR3 nucleotides are TGTGCCAGCAGCCCGGGACTAGATCGGCGGGAGCAGTTCTTC. It yields the protein CASSPGLDRREQFF.

The chain links TRBV27 to TRBJ1-4, with D hard to call. Germline loops: CDR1 MNHEY, CDR2 SMNVEV (reference sequence). There are 15 residues in the CDR3. With 5 bases removed from V and 4 bases from J, the gap between germline ends came to 14 bases. The CDR3 sequence is CASSPGGPINEKLFF. The CDR3 nucleotides are TGTGCCAGCAGTCCCGGAGGCCCGATTAATGAAAAACTGTTTTTT.

The J gene is TRBJ1-4, the V gene TRBV5-6; D uncertain. V was cut by 4 bases and J by 5 bases, with 15 bases left in between. CDR3 length equals 15 residues. CDR1 is SGHDT and CDR2 is YYEEEE in the germline V gene. In DNA form, the CDR3 reads TGTGCCAGCAGCGTTAAAGTCACGGTGAATGAAAAACTGTTTTTT. Amino acids: CASSVKVTVNEKLFF. The entire variable domain, with the rest obtained from reference TRBV5-6 and TRBJ1-4, is as follows: DAGVTQSPTHLIKTRGQQVTLRCSPKSGHDTVSWYQQALGQGPQFIFQYYEEEERQRGNFPDRFSGHQFPNYSSELNVNALLLGDSALYLCASSVKVTVNEKLFFGSGTQLSVL.

This chain uses TRBV27 with TRBJ2-3, with TRBD2 identical over 9 bases. With 4 bases clipped from V and 0 bases from J, the junction kept 8 bases outside the gene matches. Per the germline V gene, CDR1 is MNHEY and CDR2 is SMNVEV (reference sequence). This CDR3 region has 17 residues. As DNA, the CDR3 is TGTGCCAGCAGTTCTCCCACTAGCGGGCGTAGCACAGATACGCAGTATTTT. This translates into CASSSPTSGRSTDTQYF.

This chain uses TRBV2 with TRBJ1-1; a possible D gene is TRBD1 (5 bases). V shed 5 bases and J shed 0 bases, with 13 bases lying between them. This CDR3 region has 15 residues. Germline V gene sequence: CDR1 SNHLY, CDR2 FYNNEI. The CDR3 sequence is CASSRGGTVNTEAFF. The CDR3 bases are TGTGCCAGCAGTCGGGGGGGAACGGTGAACACTGAAGCTTTCTTT.